Listed below are T cell receptor beta chains from one sample, sequenced in a study of T cells expressing NK-cell markers. One entry per CDR3 protein, without DNA, is what TCRdb gives after re-calling the 5' RACE reads. Its table lists approximately 440,000 distinct CDR3 sequences. Sequences were obtained from blood T cells: a sorted CD56 or NKG2C T cell subset, CD4+ or CD8+ T cells, or bulk PBMC T cells (not recorded which). All receptors derive from a woman between 45 and 60 years old in good health. The CDR3 runs from the conserved cysteine through the conserved F or W.

j_gene: TRBJ2-7
v_gene: TRBV5-1
CDR3aa: CASSSGQFEQYF

j_gene: TRBJ2-1
v_gene: TRBV7-3
CDR3aa: CASSLGTSTQYNEQFF

j_gene: TRBJ2-3
v_gene: TRBV29-1
CDR3aa: CSVPDRSSGITDTQYF

j_gene: TRBJ2-2
v_gene: TRBV15
CDR3aa: CATKSGRATTGELFF

j_gene: TRBJ2-4
v_gene: TRBV10-3
CDR3aa: CAISEGTVAKNIQYF

j_gene: TRBJ1-1
v_gene: TRBV18
CDR3aa: CASSPDIDSRTEAFF

j_gene: TRBJ2-1
v_gene: TRBV12-5
CDR3aa: CASGLVLAGGYNEQFF

j_gene: TRBJ2-2
v_gene: TRBV7-6
CDR3aa: CASSLPPSGTGELFF

j_gene: TRBJ2-1
v_gene: TRBV11-3
CDR3aa: CASKGGTAYNEQFF

j_gene: TRBJ2-1
v_gene: TRBV7-9
CDR3aa: CASSYQGYSNNEQFF

j_gene: TRBJ2-2
v_gene: TRBV6-1
CDR3aa: CASSSYGLAGGDTGELFF

j_gene: TRBJ2-3
v_gene: TRBV20-1
CDR3aa: CSATNRAGVFTDTQYF

j_gene: TRBJ2-1
v_gene: TRBV7-9
CDR3aa: CASSLGLTAVDEQFF

j_gene: TRBJ2-5
v_gene: TRBV24-1
CDR3aa: CATSEAESGYRETQYF

j_gene: TRBJ2-3
v_gene: TRBV6-6
CDR3aa: CASSYSGTGSDTQYF

j_gene: TRBJ2-4
v_gene: TRBV2
CDR3aa: CASSADYLGKNIQYF

j_gene: TRBJ2-1
v_gene: TRBV24-1
CDR3aa: CATSGGAVHEQFF

j_gene: TRBJ2-3
v_gene: TRBV5-8
CDR3aa: CASSYPDRGRVGTQYF

j_gene: TRBJ1-4
v_gene: TRBV5-6
CDR3aa: CASTFRRGQGAQLFF

j_gene: TRBJ2-5
v_gene: TRBV5-1
CDR3aa: CASSRRVAGVETQYF

j_gene: TRBJ2-7
v_gene: TRBV6-5
CDR3aa: CASTRASSYEQYF

j_gene: TRBJ2-5
v_gene: TRBV5-6
CDR3aa: CASSYPGLAGGGETQYF

j_gene: TRBJ2-1
v_gene: TRBV12-3/TRBV12-4
CDR3aa: CASSPIPGPQFF

j_gene: TRBJ2-6
v_gene: TRBV15
CDR3aa: CATSTLTRSSGANVLTF

j_gene: TRBJ1-1
v_gene: TRBV5-1
CDR3aa: CASSKSGTGVAWNTEAFF

j_gene: TRBJ2-1
v_gene: TRBV12-3/TRBV12-4
CDR3aa: CASSAGVGLADNEQFF

j_gene: TRBJ2-1
v_gene: TRBV12-3/TRBV12-4
CDR3aa: CASSKPGLGSHEQFF

j_gene: TRBJ2-5
v_gene: TRBV12-3/TRBV12-4
CDR3aa: CASSSSGPSSQETQYF

j_gene: TRBJ2-1
v_gene: TRBV20-1
CDR3aa: CSARAQQAGRNYNEQFF

j_gene: TRBJ2-2
v_gene: TRBV27
CDR3aa: CASTPRLAGESTNTGELFF

j_gene: TRBJ1-5
v_gene: TRBV12-3/TRBV12-4
CDR3aa: CASSFWGGGSNQPQHF

j_gene: TRBJ1-2
v_gene: TRBV20-1
CDR3aa: CSAKDRVKFYTF